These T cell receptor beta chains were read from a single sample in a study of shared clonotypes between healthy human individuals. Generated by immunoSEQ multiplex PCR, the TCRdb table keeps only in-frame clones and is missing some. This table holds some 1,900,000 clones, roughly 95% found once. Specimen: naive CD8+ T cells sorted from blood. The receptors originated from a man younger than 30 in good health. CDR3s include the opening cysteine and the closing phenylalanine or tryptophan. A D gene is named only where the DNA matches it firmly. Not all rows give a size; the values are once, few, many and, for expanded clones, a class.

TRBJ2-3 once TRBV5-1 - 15 TGCGCCAGCAGCTTGAACAGGGAGATCACAGATACGCAGTATTTT CASSLNREITDTQYF
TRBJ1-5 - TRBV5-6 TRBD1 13 TGTGCCAGCAGTTTAGACAGGGGTCAGCCCCAGCATTTT CASSLDRGQPQHF
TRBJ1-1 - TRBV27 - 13 TGTGCCAGCATGCCGGGCTGGGCAGTTGAAGCTTTCTTT CASMPGWAVEAFF
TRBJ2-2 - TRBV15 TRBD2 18 TGTGCCACCAGCAGACCGAAACTCAGCGGGAGTGGGATCGGGGAGCTGTTTTTT CATSRPKLSGSGIGELFF
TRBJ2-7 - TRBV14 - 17 TGTGCCAGCAGCGAAGATACCGGGGCATTTGCCTCTGGGGAGCAGTACTTC CASSEDTGAFASGEQYF
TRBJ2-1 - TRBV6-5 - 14 TGTGCCAGCAGTTACTCGGAAGGCCTTAATGAGCAGTTCTTC CASSYSEGLNEQFF
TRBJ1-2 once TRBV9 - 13 TGTGCCAGCAGCGTAGTCCAGGGCGGTGGCTACACCTTC CASSVVQGGGYTF
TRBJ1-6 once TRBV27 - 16 TGTGCCAGCAGCCCTGGTGAGGGTCCGGCCCATTCACCCCTCCACTTT CASSPGEGPAHSPLHF
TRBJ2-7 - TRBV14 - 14 TGTGCCAGCAGCCAAGAATCAGGGGTCGACGAGCAGTACTTC CASSQESGVDEQYF
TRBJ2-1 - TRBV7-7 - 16 TGTGCTAGCAGCATACAGGGCGGGGCTTCCTACAATGAGCAGTTCTTC CASSIQGGASYNEQFF
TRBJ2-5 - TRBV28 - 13 TGTGCCAGCAGTCCGAACCTCCAAGAGACCCAGTACTTC CASSPNLQETQYF